These 14 T cell receptor beta chains were all obtained from the same sample, sequenced in a study of vaccination and CD4 T cells after COVID-19. TCRdb re-analysed the PCR reads in MiXCR, keeping a single row per CDR3 protein. The sample lists 25,000 or so distinct CDR3 sequences, under 60% occurring once. This specimen consisted of CD4+ T cells from blood, obtained before SARS-CoV-2 vaccination. These receptors came from a human donor who had recovered from COVID-19.

This clonotype has a handful of counts. This chain links TRBV28 with TRBJ2-1; 8 bases are a match to TRBD2. The V and J ends lost 6 bases and 8 bases, in that order; junction bases with no gene match: 12. The germline V gene has CDR1 MDHEN and CDR2 SYDVKM. CDR3 length equals 15 residues. CDR3 in amino acids: CASRSGLVAGDEQFF. The DNA of the CDR3 is TGTGCCAGCAGATCGGGACTAGTGGCCGGCGATGAGCAGTTCTTC.

Of note for this clonotype: This may be a read error: a much more frequent sequence differs by one nucleotide. The chain has TRBV7-2 and TRBJ2-5; D is unclear. This CDR3 spans 13 amino acids. Trimming shortened V by 0 bases and J by 4 bases, and 6 bases separated the two germline ends. Germline lookup yields CDR1 SGHTA and CDR2 FQGNSA. CDR3 in amino acids: CASSLAGRETQYF. Written as DNA, the CDR3 is TGTGCCAGCAGCTTAGCGGGCCGAGAGACCCAGTACTTC.

V usage is TRBV20-1 and J usage is TRBJ1-2, with D perhaps TRBD1 (5 bases). The CDR3 sequence is 13 residues long. Trimming took off 7 bases at V and 3 bases at J, with 15 bases between the two ends. Germline V gene lookup returns CDR1 DFQATT and CDR2 SNEGSKA (reference sequence). As DNA, the CDR3 is TGCAGTGGCAGGGTTCTGAGGGACTATGGCTACACCTTC. This sequence encodes CSGRVLRDYGYTF.

This rearrangement joins TRBV28 to TRBJ1-1; D unresolved. The ends were cut back, 6 bases at V and 4 bases at J, with 12 bases in the middle. The germline V gene encodes CDR1 MDHEN and CDR2 SYDVKM. This CDR3 contains 13 residues. This CDR3 is CASSWGDFTEAFF. The DNA of the CDR3 is TGTGCCAGCAGCTGGGGAGATTTCACTGAAGCTTTCTTT.

The rearrangement links TRBV7-2 to TRBJ1-5, with 12 bases matching TRBD1. Germline V gene lookup returns CDR1 SGHTA and CDR2 FQGNSA. This CDR3 is built from 17 residues. The ends lost 4 bases at V and 6 bases at J; junction bases unmatched: 10. For the CDR3, the DNA is TGTGCCAGCAGCTCGGCCGGGACAGGGGGCTTCTTTCAGCCCCAGCATTTT. It translates to CASSSAGTGGFFQPQHF.

The chain carries TRBV6-5 and TRBJ2-7, with TRBD1 matching 7 bases. The CDR3 contains 15 residues. Unmatched junction bases numbered 10, after V lost 4 bases and J lost 4 bases. Germline-derived CDR1 and CDR2 are MNHEY and SVGAGI. DNA of the CDR3: TGTGCCAGCAGTTTCCGGACAGGAAGACGTTACGAGCAGTACTTC. It yields the protein CASSFRTGRRYEQYF.

The rearrangement uses TRBV20-1 and TRBJ2-2; D unclear. Germline V gives CDR1 DFQATT, CDR2 SNEGSKA (reference sequence). Trimming stripped 0 bases from V and 3 bases from J, with 11 bases between. This CDR3 contains 15 residues. The CDR3 reads CSARDKKGYTGELFF. The CDR3 bases are TGCAGTGCTAGAGATAAAAAGGGATACACCGGGGAGCTGTTTTTT.

The rearrangement joins TRBV7-8 to TRBJ1-6, with D maybe TRBD1 (5 bases). The CDR3 has 15 residues. Looked up from germline, CDR1 is SGHVS and CDR2 is FQNEAQ. Trimming pared 1 base from V and 8 bases from J, leaving 12 bases between. CDR3 loop: CASSLVRGTDSPLHF. The DNA of the CDR3 is TGTGCCAGCAGCTTAGTCCGGGGGACGGATTCACCCCTCCACTTT.

The rearrangement links TRBV18 to TRBJ1-3; D is undetermined. This CDR3 has 15 residues. Looked up from germline, CDR1 is KGHSH and CDR2 is LQKENI. The ends were cut back, 8 bases at V and 0 bases at J, with 14 bases in the middle. In DNA form, the CDR3 reads TGTGCCAGCACAACCGGGTCTGACTCTGGAAACACCATATATTTT. This encodes CASTTGSDSGNTIYF.

This clonotype turned up a few times. The genes are TRBV19 and TRBJ2-3, with a possible D match to TRBD1 (6 bases). The CDR3 sequence is 14 residues long. Trimming cost V 5 bases and J 0 bases, with 9 bases left between them. CDR1 and CDR2 (germline): LNHDA, SQIVND (reference sequence). DNA of the CDR3: TGTGCCAGTAGTGCCGACAGGAGCACAGATACGCAGTATTTT. It yields the protein CASSADRSTDTQYF.

The chain is built from TRBV24-1 and TRBJ1-1, with D maybe TRBD1 (5 bases). V shed 5 bases and J shed 0 bases, with 15 bases lying between them. Per germline, CDR1 KGHDR and CDR2 SFDVKD. The length of the CDR3 is 16 residues. CDR3 sequence: CATSVPLGAMNTEAFF. CDR3 nucleotides: TGTGCCACCAGTGTCCCACTAGGGGCGATGAACACTGAAGCTTTCTTT.

The chain joins TRBV7-9 to TRBJ2-2; 9 bases align to TRBD2. This CDR3 is built from 17 residues. The germline CDR1 and CDR2 sequences are SEHNR and FQNEAQ (reference sequence). V dropped 5 bases and J dropped 5; count of bases not matched to a gene: 12. CDR3: CASSEVPSGAGTGELFF. DNA of the CDR3: TGTGCCAGCAGCGAAGTCCCTAGCGGGGCCGGGACCGGGGAGCTGTTTTTT. The variable domain in full, completed from reference TRBV7-9 and TRBJ2-2, reads DTGVSQNPRHKITKRGQNVTFRCDPISEHNRLYWYRQTLGQGPEFLTYFQNEAQLEKSRLLSDRFSAERPKGSFSTLEIQRTEQGDSAMYLCASSEVPSGAGTGELFFGEGSRLTVL.

The gene calls are TRBV28 and TRBJ1-1, with D possibly matching TRBD1 (5 bases). The V gene lost 5 bases and the J gene lost 2 bases, with 12 bases spanning the gap. This CDR3 has 14 amino acids. Germline CDR1 and CDR2: MDHEN and SYDVKM. CDR3 residues: CASSPGTFNTEAFF. Here the CDR3 DNA reads TGTGCCAGCAGTCCTGGGACCTTCAACACTGAAGCTTTCTTT.

This clonotype has more than one count but fewer than ten. The chain joins TRBV20-1 to TRBJ1-5; 7 positions match TRBD1. J was trimmed by 5 bases and V by 3 bases; bases with no gene match: 7. Germline V gives CDR1 DFQATT, CDR2 SNEGSKA (reference sequence). This CDR3 contains 14 residues. CDR3 bases: TGCAGTGCTAGCAACAGGGGTTATTATCAGCCCCAGCATTTT. Encoded protein: CSASNRGYYQPQHF.